A single sample is the source of the 21 T cell receptor beta chains below, sequenced in a study of patients and donors after allogeneic stem cell transplantation. TCRdb reprocessed the RT-PCR reads with MiXCR, giving one entry per CDR3 protein. In the table there are 800,000 to 1,000,000 distinct CDR3 sequences, under 20% of which are singletons. The sequenced sample consisted of blood, either unsorted or a sorted T cell fraction (not recorded which). These receptors originate from a human donor who was either an allogeneic HSCT recipient or a stem cell or donor lymphocyte infusion donor (not recorded which). It is not recorded whose cells these are; they may come from a transplant donor.

The chain uses TRBV12-3 or TRBV12-4 and TRBJ1-3, with 10 bases that match TRBD1. This CDR3 is built from 15 residues. V shed 5 bases, J shed 5 bases, and the junction held 6 bases outside the gene matches. For the CDR3, the DNA is TGTGCCAGCAGTGAGGACAGGGGGATTCGAAACACCATATATTTT. Its protein product is CASSEDRGIRNTIYF.

A few counts support this clonotype. This chain links TRBV7-9 with TRBJ1-4; D remains unclear. CDR1 is SEHNR and CDR2 is FQNEAQ in the germline V gene (reference sequence). V lost 5 bases and J lost 0, with 16 bases in between. The CDR3 length is 17 residues. The CDR3 coding sequence is TGTGCCAGCAGCCGTTACCAAACCAGGCCAACTAATGAAAAACTGTTTTTT. Amino acids: CASSRYQTRPTNEKLFF.

Only a few counts were recorded for this clonotype. The chain employs TRBV11-2 and TRBJ2-3; 8 bases match TRBD2. CDR3 length: 14 amino acids. Per germline, CDR1 SGHAT and CDR2 FQNNGV. Unmatched junction bases numbered 7, after V lost 5 bases and J lost 6 bases. The CDR3 reads CASSKRGGQDTQYF. The CDR3 region has the DNA TGTGCCAGCAGCAAACGGGGGGGCCAGGATACGCAGTATTTT.

The chain carries TRBV11-1 and TRBJ2-7; 8 nucleotides agree with TRBD2. Unmatched junction bases numbered 12, after V lost 2 bases and J lost 0 bases. CDR1 is SGHAT and CDR2 is FQDESV in the germline V gene (reference sequence). This CDR3 has 18 amino acids. The CDR3 DNA sequence: TGTGCCAGCAGCTTACGCCGTTTAGCGGGGCCCCACTCCTACGAGCAGTACTTC. Translating gives CASSLRRLAGPHSYEQYF.

This clonotype has more than one count but fewer than ten. The chain has TRBV5-6 and TRBJ2-1, with a possible D match to TRBD2 (6 bases). Germline V gene lookup returns CDR1 SGHDT and CDR2 YYEEEE. V shed 0 bases and J shed 4 bases, with 11 bases lying between them. The CDR3 is made up of 15 amino acids. The CDR3 region has the DNA TGTGCCAGCAGCTTGGGTAGCGGTTATTACAATGAGCAGTTCTTC. Protein: CASSLGSGYYNEQFF.

This clonotype has just a few counts. The chain couples TRBV15 to TRBJ2-2; D ambiguous. The germline gives CDR1 LNHNV, CDR2 YYDKDF (reference sequence). With 3 bases removed from V and 2 bases from J, the gap between germline ends came to 13 bases. This CDR3 comprises 16 residues. In nucleotides, the CDR3 is TGTGCCACCAGCAGGCCCACGGTGGGAAACACCGGGGAGCTGTTTTTT. Protein product: CATSRPTVGNTGELFF.

This chain joins TRBV27 and TRBJ2-7, with TRBD2 as a possible D gene (6 bases). The CDR3 runs 15 residues. Germline loops: CDR1 MNHEY, CDR2 SMNVEV (reference sequence). V was shortened by 8 bases and J by 3 bases, with 20 bases between the two germline ends. CDR3: CASRRSGREVYEQYF. CDR3 in DNA: TGTGCCAGCCGCCGGTCAGGCAGGGAGGTCTACGAGCAGTACTTC.

This clonotype was recorded a few times. The V call is TRBV18, the J call TRBJ1-1; no reliable D call. V gave up 2 bases and J gave up 8 bases, with 12 bases separating them. Germline lookup yields CDR1 KGHSH and CDR2 LQKENI. The CDR3 totals 13 residues. As DNA, the CDR3 is TGTGCCAGCTCACCAGGGGAAATACCCGAAGCTTTCTTT. Protein product: CASSPGEIPEAFF. The full variable domain, its missing parts supplied by reference TRBV18 and TRBJ1-1, is NAGVMQNPRHLVRRRGQEARLRCSPMKGHSHVYWYRQLPEEGLKFMVYLQKENIIDESGMPKERFSAEFPKEGPSILRIQQVVRGDSAAYFCASSPGEIPEAFFGQGTRLTVV.

There are a few counts of this clonotype. V is TRBV7-9 and J is TRBJ1-5; D possibly corresponds to TRBD1 (6 bases). V lost 5 bases, J lost 0 bases, and 11 bases lay in between. CDR1 SEHNR and CDR2 FQNEAQ come from the germline V gene (reference sequence). CDR3 length: 15 residues. CDR3 bases: TGTGCCAGCAGCCAAGCGGACAGTAGCAATCAGCCCCAGCATTTT. As protein: CASSQADSSNQPQHF.

The chain joins TRBV4-1 to TRBJ1-1; no clear D gene. This CDR3 comprises 16 residues. CDR1 and CDR2 from the germline V gene are MGHRA and YSYEKL. The V and J ends lost 0 bases and 5 bases respectively, with 16 bases between them. The CDR3 coding sequence is TGCGCCAGCAGCCAAGATTCGAGGTGGTCGAGGACTGAAGCTTTCTTT. It codes for CASSQDSRWSRTEAFF.

CDR3 nucleotides: TGCGCCAGCACCATAGCGGGAGCACTGTACTTC. Translated: CASTIAGALYF. V gene TRBV5-1 combines with J gene TRBJ2-7; 9 bases map to TRBD2. Germline V gene sequence: CDR1 SGHRS, CDR2 YFSETQ. The CDR3 consists of 11 residues. Trimming at V came to 6 bases and at J to 12 bases, leaving 7 bases not matched to a gene.

This clonotype occurred a few times. V and J are TRBV12-3 or TRBV12-4 and TRBJ2-2, with D possibly called TRBD1 or TRBD2 (5 bases each). The CDR3 covers 16 residues. Trimming removed 3 bases at V and 8 bases at J, with 19 bases between. The CDR3 DNA is TGTGCCAGCAGTTTTGGGGGTCCCGATATTATTGGGGAGCTGTTTTTT. Amino acid sequence: CASSFGGPDIIGELFF.

The gene calls are TRBV6-2 or TRBV6-3 and TRBJ1-5; D is unclear. The CDR3 covers 15 residues. Trimming took off 0 bases at V and 10 bases at J, with 16 bases between the two ends. The germline CDR1 and CDR2 sequences are MNHEY and SVGEGT. CDR3 nucleotides: TGTGCCAGCAGTTACTCCACAGCTATGGTTGAACCCCAGCATTTT. This translates into CASSYSTAMVEPQHF.

In its sample, this clonotype was seen a few times. V usage is TRBV6-5 and J usage is TRBJ2-3, with TRBD2 matching 10 bases. V lost 4 bases and J lost 0; bases outside the gene matches: 10. Germline CDR1 and CDR2: MNHEY and SVGAGI. There are 18 residues in the CDR3. CDR3 bases: TGTGCCAGCAGTTCTCCTCCTAGCGGGGGTTCTAGCACAGATACGCAGTATTTT. Encoded protein: CASSSPPSGGSSTDTQYF.

This clonotype was counted between two and nine times. V usage is TRBV5-1 and J usage is TRBJ1-1; D is ambiguous. V was clipped by 1 base and J by 1 base, with 5 bases between them. CDR3 length equals 13 residues. CDR1 is SGHRS, CDR2 YFSETQ, per germline. The CDR3, as DNA: TGCGCCAGCAGCTTGCGGTGGAACACTGAAGCTTTCTTT. Residues: CASSLRWNTEAFF.

The table lists this clonotype with a few counts. The genes are TRBV12-3 or TRBV12-4 and TRBJ2-1; possible D gene TRBD1, 5 bases. Trimming shortened V by 3 bases and J by 7 bases, and 19 bases separated the two germline ends. This CDR3 region has 16 residues. CDR3 amino acids: CASSFGAGPKTNEQFF. The CDR3 region has the DNA TGTGCCAGCAGTTTCGGCGCAGGGCCGAAGACAAATGAGCAGTTCTTC.

This clonotype occurred a few times. The chain links TRBV3-1 to TRBJ2-3, with TRBD2 matching 9 bases. V was clipped by 1 base and J by 2 bases; unmatched bases: 16. The CDR3 covers 20 residues. Germline-derived CDR1 and CDR2 are LGHDT and YNNKEL (reference sequence). CDR3 sequence: CASSQVRRGGRGYVTDTQYF. The CDR3 region has the DNA TGTGCCAGCAGCCAAGTTCGGCGGGGGGGCCGTGGCTACGTCACAGATACGCAGTATTTT.

The V gene is TRBV25-1, the J gene TRBJ2-4, with TRBD1 as a possible D gene (5 bases). The CDR3 has 16 residues. Germline loops: CDR1 MGHDK, CDR2 SYGVNS. With 1 base removed from V and 0 bases from J, the gap between germline ends came to 10 bases. The CDR3 is CASSELTGQAKNIQYF. Here the CDR3 DNA reads TGTGCCAGCAGTGAATTAACAGGACAAGCCAAAAACATTCAGTACTTC.

V and J are TRBV30 and TRBJ1-2, with D perhaps matching TRBD1 (5 bases). V shed 4 bases and J shed 3 bases, with 12 bases lying between them. This CDR3 is built from 13 residues. The germline V gene encodes CDR1 GTSNPN and CDR2 SVGIG (reference sequence). The CDR3 loop reads CAWNGRADYGYTF. The CDR3 DNA reads as TGTGCCTGGAATGGCAGGGCAGACTATGGCTACACCTTC.

This chain connects TRBV12-5 to TRBJ2-3; D is unclear. V was cut by 2 bases and J by 5 bases, with 11 bases left in between. In germline, CDR1 is LGHNT, CDR2 FRNRAP. This CDR3 spans 14 amino acids. This chain's CDR3 is CASGLSQPVDTQYF. CDR3 nucleotide sequence: TGTGCTAGTGGTTTGTCCCAACCGGTAGATACGCAGTATTTT.

The rearrangement uses TRBV4-3 and TRBJ1-6; D is unclear. Germline values: CDR1 LGHNA, CDR2 YSLEER. V was pared by 1 base and J by 0 bases, with 7 bases between. The CDR3 sequence is 16 residues long. This chain's CDR3 is CASSQGPSSYNSPLHF. The CDR3 nucleotides are TGCGCCAGCAGCCAAGGTCCAAGCTCCTATAATTCACCCCTCCACTTT.